The T cell receptor beta chain under discussion was sequenced for a study of cytomegalovirus exposure and HLA in healthy donors. On the study more broadly: Samples from HLA-typed donors yielded about 85 million unique TCRs in an early data release.

Per the germline V gene, CDR1 is SGHDT and CDR2 is YYEEEE. The CDR3 extends over 14 amino acids. The ends lost 4 bases at V and 5 bases at J; junction bases unmatched: 4. Notes on this clone: The antigen remains undetermined.

13 Jbeta primers and 60 Vbeta primers were used for the PCR. Using immunoSEQ multiplex PCR, the repertoire was profiled, and TCRdb retains in-frame clones only, with some absent. Of some 180,000 clones in the sample, around 80% were seen once. Regarding the study as a whole: Some V segments, including TRBV6-2 and TRBV6-3, were excluded as indistinguishable. The classifier was said to identify cytomegalovirus status with high specificity and sensitivity.

V and J are TRBV5-6 and TRBJ1-4; TRBD1 matches at 8 bases. The origin of this receptor is a young woman in good health and CMV-seronegative. The sequencing input was PBMCs. The CDR3 is CASSLDRANEKLFF. CDR3 DNA: TGTGCCAGCAGCCTGGACAGGGCAAATGAAAAACTGTTTTTT. The variable domain in full, completed from reference TRBV5-6 and TRBJ1-4, reads DAGVTQSPTHLIKTRGQQVTLRCSPKSGHDTVSWYQQALGQGPQFIFQYYEEEERQRGNFPDRFSGHQFPNYSSELNVNALLLGDSALYLCASSLDRANEKLFFGSGTQLSVL.